This TCR beta chain comes out of a study of T cell clones after liver transplantation. As for the study in general: Immunosuppression withdrawal was tried within 2 years after liver transplantation in this trial. Apart from a few HCV-positive recipients, transplants were for non-autoimmune, non-viral reasons. Tolerant meant at least one year fully off immunosuppression without liver enzymes above twice normal. Findings of the study overall: Donor-reactive sequences fell more than third party-reactive ones, suggesting partial deletion.

The V segment lost 5 bases and the J segment 6 bases; nucleotides outside the gene matches: 5. The CDR3 spans 15 residues. CDR1 is SGHTA and CDR2 is FQGNSA in the germline V gene. Libraries were prepared by immunoSEQ multiplex PCR; TCRdb keeps only in-frame clonotypes and omits some of them. The profile shows 95,000 to 130,000 clones, approximately 90% of them singletons. Comment on this clone: Its antigen is currently unknown.

Sample: CD4+ T cells from blood, taken 12 months after liver transplant. This sequence was found in a human patient who received a liver transplant. The graft donor may have given rise to some T cells. The chain couples TRBV7-2 to TRBJ2-2; 11 positions agree with TRBD2. As DNA, the CDR3 is TGTGCCAGCAGCCTACTAGCGGGAGTCTCCGGGGAGCTGTTTTTT. Encoded protein: CASSLLAGVSGELFF.